This T cell receptor beta chain was profiled in a study of glioma-infiltrating T cells after dendritic cell vaccination. Study-wide background: Dendritic cell vaccination trial patients had either newly diagnosed or recurrent glioblastoma. Study-level results: Survival was not directly related to TCR clonality in these patients.

Only patients with spare fresh-frozen tumor and over two years of follow-up were included. PBMC were collected before vaccination, two weeks after the third vaccination, and at progression. V was trimmed by 3 bases and J by 4 bases, leaving 7 bases between them. This CDR3 has 13 residues. Germline CDR1 and CDR2: MNHNS and SASEGT. Only in-frame clones appear in the TCRdb table, and some are missing; sequencing was by immunoSEQ multiplex PCR. The table records just under 85,000 clones, 70% to 90% of them present only once. To note about this clone: The antigen is undetermined.

Sequencing used blood, obtained before dendritic cell vaccination. The receptor comes from a human donor with glioblastoma. This chain uses TRBV6-1 with TRBJ1-5, with no clear D. This chain's CDR3 is CASSEYINQPQHF. The CDR3 DNA sequence: TGTGCCAGCAGTGAGTACATTAATCAGCCCCAGCATTTT.